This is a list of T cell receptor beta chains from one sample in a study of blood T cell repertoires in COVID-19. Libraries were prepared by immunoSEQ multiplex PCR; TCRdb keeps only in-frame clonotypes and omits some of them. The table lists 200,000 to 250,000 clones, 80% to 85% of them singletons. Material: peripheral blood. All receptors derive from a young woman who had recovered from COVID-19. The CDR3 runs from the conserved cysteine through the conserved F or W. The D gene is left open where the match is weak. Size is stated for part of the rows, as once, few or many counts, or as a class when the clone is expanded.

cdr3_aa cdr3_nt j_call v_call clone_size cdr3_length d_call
CASSGGASGYYEQYF TGTGCCAGCAGCGGGGGGGCTAGCGGGTACTACGAGCAGTACTTC TRBJ2-7 TRBV7-2 - 15 TRBD2
CASSDQGYGYTF TGTGCCAGCAGTGACCAGGGCTATGGCTACACCTTC TRBJ1-2 TRBV2 - 12 -
CASSERNTGELFF TGCGCCAGCAGTGAGCGGAACACCGGGGAGCTGTTTTTT TRBJ2-2 TRBV10-2 - 13 -
CASSALYGRRAGANVLTF TGTGCCAGCAGCGCCTTATACGGGAGGAGGGCTGGGGCCAACGTCCTGACTTTC TRBJ2-6 TRBV9 - 18 TRBD2
CASSGGDRGEETQYF TGTGCCAGCAGTGGTGGGGACAGGGGAGAGGAGACCCAGTACTTC TRBJ2-5 TRBV2 - 15 TRBD1
CASRSGHYEQYF TGTGCCAGCAGGTCGGGACACTACGAGCAGTACTTC TRBJ2-7 TRBV12-3/TRBV12-4 - 12 -
CASSLGAGGNTIYF TGTGCCAGCAGTTTGGGGGCGGGTGGAAACACCATATATTTT TRBJ1-3 TRBV27 few 14 -
CASSHRDSVTYEQYF TGTGCCAGCAGCCATCGGGACTCCGTAACCTACGAGCAGTACTTC TRBJ2-7 TRBV3-1/TRBV3-2 - 15 -
CASSSPGSNQPQHF TGTGCCAGCAGCTCGCCGGGGAGCAATCAGCCCCAGCATTTT TRBJ1-5 TRBV5-6 - 14 -
CASSLGQGARSVRLFF TGTGCCAGCAGCTTAGGACAGGGGGCGCGGTCAGTTCGGCTGTTTTTT TRBJ2-2 TRBV7-6 - 16 TRBD1
CASSQSERTSNYEQYF TGCGCCAGCAGTCAATCGGAAAGGACATCAAACTACGAGCAGTACTTC TRBJ2-7 TRBV23-1 few 16 -
CASSPLRGGNTGELFF TGTGCCAGCAGTCCACTTAGGGGGGGGAACACCGGGGAGCTGTTTTTT TRBJ2-2 TRBV28 - 16 -
CASSFPGVYEQYF TGTGCCAGCAGTTTCCCAGGCGTCTACGAGCAGTACTTC TRBJ2-7 TRBV6-5 - 13 -
CASTLDRGVEAFF TGTGCCAGCACCCTGGACAGGGGAGTTGAAGCTTTCTTT TRBJ1-1 TRBV7-2 - 13 TRBD1
CASSWTSDGEQFF TGTGCCAGCAGCTGGACTAGTGACGGTGAGCAGTTCTTC TRBJ2-1 TRBV7-9 - 13 TRBD2
CASSRSGITDTQYF TGTGCCAGCAGCCGTAGCGGCATCACAGATACGCAGTATTTT TRBJ2-3 TRBV13 - 14 -
CASSILRQKGVGELFF TGTGCCAGTAGTATTCTGAGACAGAAGGGGGTCGGGGAGCTGTTTTTT TRBJ2-2 TRBV19 once 16 -
CASSAGDTNNEQFF TGTGCCAGTAGTGCGGGGGACACAAACAATGAGCAGTTCTTC TRBJ2-1 TRBV19 - 14 -
CASSLKAAWPNEQFF TGTGCCAGCAGCTTAAAAGCGGCCTGGCCCAATGAGCAGTTCTTC TRBJ2-1 TRBV7-6 - 15 -
CASSPQGLYGYTF TGTGCCAGCAGTCCACAGGGTCTATATGGCTACACCTTC TRBJ1-2 TRBV28 - 13 -
CASSPQGFEAFF TGTGCCAGCAGCCCACAGGGGTTTGAAGCTTTCTTT TRBJ1-1 TRBV11-2 - 12 TRBD1
CASSLTGESYGYTF TGTGCCAGCAGTTTAACAGGGGAGTCCTATGGCTACACCTTC TRBJ1-2 TRBV2 - 14 TRBD1
CASSLGGTEGYEQYF TGTGCCAGCAGCTTGGGTGGGACAGAGGGCTACGAGCAGTACTTC TRBJ2-7 TRBV5-4 - 15 TRBD1
CASSEGPKGRLGVQETQYF TGTGCCAGCAGTGAAGGACCCAAGGGAAGACTAGGAGTCCAAGAGACCCAGTACTTC TRBJ2-5 TRBV6-1 - 19 -
CASTIPGTSGIYEQYF TGTGCCAGCACCATTCCCGGGACTAGCGGGATCTACGAGCAGTACTTC TRBJ2-7 TRBV28 - 16 TRBD2
CASSLVGGWQPQHF TGTGCCAGCAGTTTAGTGGGAGGGTGGCAGCCCCAGCATTTT TRBJ1-5 TRBV27 - 14 -
CASSFTSGALDTQYF TGTGCCAGCAGCTTTACTAGCGGGGCTTTGGATACGCAGTATTTT TRBJ2-3 TRBV7-3 once 15 TRBD2
CASSVGFREEQYF TGTGCCAGCAGCGTAGGGTTTAGGGAGGAGCAGTACTTC TRBJ2-7 TRBV9 - 13 -
CASSQDMPGAPAGEQFF TGCGCCAGCAGCCAAGATATGCCAGGGGCCCCCGCCGGTGAGCAGTTCTTC TRBJ2-1 TRBV4-1 - 17 -
CASTSEGAGNQPQHF TGTGCCAGCACCTCAGAAGGGGCAGGCAATCAGCCCCAGCATTTT TRBJ1-5 TRBV2 - 15 -
CASSGGDSNTGELFF TGTGCCAGCAGTGGCGGGGACTCCAACACCGGGGAGCTGTTTTTT TRBJ2-2 TRBV28 few 15 -
CASSQIGSGLAVFDEQFF TGCGCCAGCAGCCAGATAGGATCGGGACTAGCAGTTTTCGATGAGCAGTTCTTC TRBJ2-1 TRBV4-1 - 18 TRBD2
CASSGPGGWGYTF TGTGCCAGCAGCGGGCCAGGGGGTTGGGGCTACACCTTC TRBJ1-2 TRBV3-1/TRBV3-2 few 13 TRBD1
CATSTRTSGIQGQETQYF TGTGCCACCAGTACGCGGACTAGCGGGATTCAGGGGCAAGAGACCCAGTACTTC TRBJ2-5 TRBV24-1 - 18 TRBD2
CASSSGQNTGELFF TGTGCCAGCAGTTCGGGACAGAACACCGGGGAGCTGTTTTTT TRBJ2-2 TRBV28 - 14 -
CASSPDRVRSNQPQHF TGTGCCAGCTCACCTGACCGGGTAAGGAGCAATCAGCCCCAGCATTTT TRBJ1-5 TRBV18 - 16 -
CASSPPSGAGYNEQFF TGTGCCAGCTCACCACCCAGCGGGGCGGGGTACAATGAGCAGTTCTTC TRBJ2-1 TRBV18 - 16 TRBD2
CASKDPSGTTKNYGYTF TGTGCCAGCAAGGACCCTTCCGGGACAACCAAGAACTATGGCTACACCTTC TRBJ1-2 TRBV28 - 17 -
CASSQRTSGKTSETQYF TGTGCCAGCAGCCAAAGAACTAGCGGCAAAACATCGGAGACCCAGTACTTC TRBJ2-5 TRBV7-9 - 17 TRBD2
CATSRETSSGNTIYF TGTGCCACCAGCAGAGAAACGAGCTCTGGAAACACCATATATTTT TRBJ1-3 TRBV15 - 15 -
CASSKKHRDRAYEQYF TGTGCCAGCAGCAAAAAACACCGGGACAGGGCGTACGAGCAGTACTTC TRBJ2-7 TRBV21-1 - 16 -
CAGQYRDRGSGNEQYF TGTGCCGGCCAATACCGGGACAGGGGATCGGGGAACGAGCAGTACTTC TRBJ2-7 TRBV30 - 16 TRBD1